This record covers a single T cell receptor beta chain. The entry originates in a study of technical replicates of blood from a handful of donors. The protocol was immunoSEQ multiplex PCR, while the TCRdb copy is restricted to in-frame clones and leaves out a portion. The top ten hold 4.7% of the sample, which has some 73,000 clones, approximately 91% seen once. The CDR3 consists of 13 residues. Looked up from germline, CDR1 is SNHLY and CDR2 is FYNNEI. V lost 11 bases and J lost 6; bases outside the gene matches: 7. The V call is TRBV2, the J call TRBJ1-6; 7 bases align to TRBD1. The sequencing sample was made of PBMCs. The receptor was derived from a human donor in good health. Some clones in this sample may be carry-over from other donors' samples. The CDR3 DNA is TGTGCCGGCCGGGACAGCCCTAATTCACCCCTCCACTTT. Translated, it gives CAGRDSPNSPLHF. The complete variable domain, with remaining parts taken from reference TRBV2 and TRBJ1-6, reads EPEVTQTPSHQVTQMGQEVILRCVPISNHLYFYWYRQILGQKVEFLVSFYNNEISEKSEIFDDQFSVERPDGSNFTLKIRSTKLEDSAMYFCAGRDSPNSPLHFGNGTRLTVT.